This T cell receptor (beta chain) was retrieved from a study of lymphopenia after photon versus proton radiotherapy. TCRdb keeps only in-frame clones here, not all; method: immunoSEQ multiplex PCR. The sample lists approximately 71,000 clones; roughly 88% were seen once. Germline CDR1 SGHNT, CDR2 YYREEE (reference sequence). The CDR3 contains 16 residues. Trimming left V 1 base short and J 2 bases short, with 15 bases between. The V gene is TRBV5-4, the J gene TRBJ1-2; a possible D gene is TRBD1 (6 bases). The sequence was collected from a woman aged 70-85 years with pancreatic cancer. Sequenced here: peripheral blood, sampled from a patient treated with photon-based radiotherapy. Here the CDR3 reads CASSLTGAGRNYGYTF. DNA for the CDR3: TGTGCCAGCAGCTTGACGGGGGCAGGGAGGAACTATGGCTACACCTTC.